The 32 T cell receptor beta chains reported below all come from one sample, sequenced in a study of a mutant IDH1 vaccine in newly diagnosed glioma. Time point described: week 35, safety follow-up. Each dose of the vaccine consisted of 300 ug of mutant IDH1 20-mer peptide, with topical imiquimod. Antigens for these TCRs are unknown. TCRdb's table, derived via immunoSEQ multiplex PCR, lists solely in-frame clones and lacks some. The sample holds over 65,000 clones, more than 70% seen once. Sequences were derived from PBMCs, sampled from a glioma patient whose treatment included an IDH1 peptide vaccine. These receptors were taken from a man aged 18 to 29 with glioma.

The J gene is TRBJ2-7, the V gene TRBV7-3, with a tentative D call TRBD2 (5 bases). CDR3 length equals 15 residues. Trimming took 6 bases from V and 2 from J, leaving 17 bases between them. Germline V gives CDR1 SGHTA, CDR2 FQGTGA. Written as DNA, the CDR3 is TGTGCCAGCAGGAAAACAAGTCGGGGTACCTACGAGCAGTACTTC. Protein: CASRKTSRGTYEQYF.

The rearrangement links TRBV30 to TRBJ2-7; tentatively, D is TRBD2 (5 bases). Germline V lookup: CDR1 GTSNPN, CDR2 SVGIG (reference sequence). The V end lost 0 bases, the J end lost 10 bases, and 13 bases lay between the germline ends. CDR3 length equals 12 residues. CDR3 region: CAWSVSSRAQYF. CDR3 DNA sequence: TGTGCCTGGAGTGTAAGTTCGAGGGCTCAGTACTTC.

V gene TRBV7-9 combines with J gene TRBJ2-7, with D possibly matching TRBD1 (5 bases). Germline CDR1 and CDR2: SEHNR and FQNEAQ (reference sequence). Trimming removed 5 bases at V and 3 bases at J, with 11 bases between. The CDR3 extends over 13 amino acids. The CDR3, as DNA: TGTGCCAGCAGCACAGGACATGACTACGAGCAGTACTTC. Its protein is CASSTGHDYEQYF.

The chain carries TRBV10-3 and TRBJ2-2; 8 bases line up with TRBD2. This CDR3 region has 15 residues. The germline CDR1 and CDR2 sequences are ENHRY and SYGVKD. The ends lost 5 bases at V and 8 bases at J; junction bases unmatched: 10. The CDR3 is CAISPAGAVPGELFF. Here the CDR3 DNA reads TGTGCCATCAGTCCAGCGGGAGCGGTTCCAGGGGAGCTGTTTTTT.

The V gene is TRBV19, the J gene TRBJ2-5; the match to TRBD1 covers 10 bases. The germline gives CDR1 LNHDA, CDR2 SQIVND (reference sequence). The CDR3 spans 16 residues. Germline trimming cut 5 bases from V and 5 bases from J; bases unmatched to any gene: 11. The CDR3 spells CASSPWTGGSAETQYF. The DNA of the CDR3 is TGTGCCAGTAGTCCCTGGACAGGGGGATCTGCCGAGACCCAGTACTTC.

The chain is built from TRBV27 and TRBJ2-7, with D perhaps TRBD2 (6 bases). Trimming removed 4 bases at V and 2 bases at J, with 9 bases between. CDR3 length: 13 amino acids. Germline CDR1 and CDR2: MNHEY and SMNVEV (reference sequence). CDR3 region: CASSWGEAYEQYF. CDR3 sequence (DNA): TGTGCCAGCAGTTGGGGGGAAGCCTACGAGCAGTACTTC.

The CDR3 sequence: CAISNLGQETQYF. The DNA for the CDR3 is TGTGCCATCAGTAATCTCGGGCAAGAGACCCAGTACTTC. The V and J genes are TRBV10-3 and TRBJ2-5; D unresolved. V was pared by 5 bases and J by 2 bases, with 9 bases between. CDR1 is ENHRY, CDR2 SYGVKD, per germline. This CDR3 is built from 13 residues.

The chain joins TRBV19 to TRBJ1-4, with 11 bases lining up with TRBD1. J gave up 3 bases and V 3 bases, and 9 bases lay outside the gene matches. Germline V lookup: CDR1 LNHDA, CDR2 SQIVND (reference sequence). This CDR3 is 18 amino acids long. CDR3 bases: TGTGCCAGTAGTATGCGGTCCGGACAGGGGGCGGCTAATGAAAAACTGTTTTTT. It specifies CASSMRSGQGAANEKLFF.

The chain links TRBV7-2 to TRBJ1-2; D remains unclear. Trimming pared 1 base from V and 2 bases from J, leaving 8 bases between. The CDR3 runs to 14 residues. Germline V gene sequence: CDR1 SGHTA, CDR2 FQGNSA. The CDR3 here is CASSLVTLNYGYTF. The CDR3 DNA follows: TGTGCCAGCAGCTTAGTGACATTAAACTATGGCTACACCTTC.

The chain is built from TRBV18 and TRBJ2-3; 12 bases agree with TRBD2. Germline assignment: CDR1 KGHSH and CDR2 LQKENI. J gave up 7 bases and V 3 bases, and 8 bases lay outside the gene matches. The CDR3 has 16 amino acids. CDR3 sequence reads: CASSPPGLAGPHTQYF. CDR3 nucleotides: TGTGCCAGCTCACCCCCGGGACTAGCGGGCCCCCATACGCAGTATTTT.

The chain joins TRBV2 to TRBJ1-4; the D gene is possibly TRBD1 (5 bases). Trimming took 6 bases from V and 6 from J, leaving 11 bases between them. The CDR3 loop spans 13 amino acids. Germline V CDR1 and CDR2: SNHLY, FYNNEI. CDR3 sequence reads: CASRRGLDEKLFF. The CDR3 DNA reads TGTGCCAGCAGAAGGGGTCTGGATGAAAAACTGTTTTTT.

This clone was seen just once. V gene TRBV11-2 combines with J gene TRBJ2-7; 15 bases agree with TRBD2. The length of the CDR3 is 17 residues. Looked up from germline, CDR1 is SGHAT and CDR2 is FQNNGV. Trimming cost V 1 base and J 2 bases; bases outside gene matches: 3. DNA of the CDR3: TGTGCCAGCAGCTTAGGACGGACTAGCGGGGGGGCCTACGAGCAGTACTTC. Amino acids: CASSLGRTSGGAYEQYF.

The genes are TRBV7-9 and TRBJ2-5; 12 bases are shared with TRBD2. CDR1 is SEHNR, CDR2 FQNEAQ, per germline (reference sequence). This CDR3 contains 14 residues. The junction had 1 base not matched to a gene; V was cut back by 4 bases and J by 4 bases. The chain's CDR3 is CASSSTSGGETQYF. DNA for the CDR3: TGTGCCAGCAGCTCGACTAGCGGGGGAGAGACCCAGTACTTC.

V is TRBV30 and J is TRBJ2-2; D not resolved. Germline-derived CDR1 and CDR2 are GTSNPN and SVGIG (reference sequence). Between the trimmed V and J ends, which lost 8 bases and 0 bases, there was a span of 19 bases. This CDR3 is 16 amino acids long. CDR3 coding DNA: TGTGCCCTCTCGACCCCAACTGGGGCGAACACCGGGGAGCTGTTTTTT. Its protein product is CALSTPTGANTGELFF.

The chain has TRBV30 and TRBJ1-1; D is unclear. Germline V gene data show CDR1 as GTSNPN and CDR2 as SVGIG (reference sequence). Deletions cut 0 bases from V and 3 bases from J, with 20 bases between. The CDR3 is made up of 17 amino acids. CDR3 nucleotides: TGTGCCTGGAGTGTATCGCGGACGGACCGTTCTCACACTGAAGCTTTCTTT. As protein: CAWSVSRTDRSHTEAFF.

The V and J genes are TRBV9 and TRBJ2-2, with D perhaps matching TRBD1 or TRBD2 (5 bases each). Deletions cut 0 bases from V and 4 bases from J, with 10 bases between. CDR1 is SGDLS and CDR2 is YYNGEE in the germline V gene. There are 15 residues in the CDR3. The CDR3 DNA follows: TGTGCCAGCAGCGTAGGAGGGGTGGGCACCGGGGAGCTGTTTTTT. This translates into CASSVGGVGTGELFF.

The gene calls are TRBV7-2 and TRBJ1-3, with D unresolved. CDR1 is SGHTA, CDR2 FQGNSA, per germline. This CDR3 region has 16 residues. Trimming shortened V by 1 base and J by 4 bases, and 14 bases separated the two germline ends. CDR3 sequence reads: CASSLDSLWPGNTIYF. The CDR3 DNA reads as TGTGCCAGCAGCTTAGACTCACTTTGGCCCGGAAACACCATATATTTT. The full variable domain, in which reference TRBV7-2 and TRBJ1-3 provide the parts outside the CDR3, is GAGVSQSPSNKVTEKGKDVELRCDPISGHTALYWYRQSLGQGLEFLIYFQGNSAPDKSGLPSDRFSAERTGGSVSTLTIQRTQQEDSAVYLCASSLDSLWPGNTIYFGEGSWLTVV.

This chain joins TRBV11-2 and TRBJ1-1; perhaps TRBD1 as D (6 bases). V lost 3 bases and J lost 8, with 13 bases in between. The germline CDR1 and CDR2 sequences are SGHAT and FQNNGV. The CDR3 is made up of 13 amino acids. Here the CDR3 reads CASSFRIDREAFF. CDR3 coding DNA: TGTGCCAGCAGCTTTAGAATTGACAGGGAAGCTTTCTTT.

The chain recombines TRBV12-5 with TRBJ1-4; possible D gene TRBD1, 6 bases. CDR1 is LGHNT, CDR2 FRNRAP, per germline. Trimming stripped 7 bases from V and 2 bases from J, with 11 bases between. The CDR3 contains 14 residues. CDR3 sequence: CASAFTGTNEKLFF. CDR3 nucleotides: TGTGCTAGTGCCTTTACAGGGACTAATGAAAAACTGTTTTTT. Variable domain in full (rest from reference TRBV12-5 and TRBJ1-4): DARVTQTPRHKVTEMGQEVTMRCQPILGHNTVFWYRQTMMQGLELLAYFRNRAPLDDSGMPKDRFSAEMPDATLATLKIQPSEPRDSAVYFCASAFTGTNEKLFFGSGTQLSVL.

V is TRBV7-2 and J is TRBJ2-4; no clear D. The CDR3 sequence is 14 residues long. Looked up from germline, CDR1 is SGHTA and CDR2 is FQGNSA. The V end was cut by 3 bases, the J end by 0 bases, with 6 bases between. The CDR3 coding sequence is TGTGCCAGCAGCTTCGGACCAGCCAAAAACATTCAGTACTTC. Its translation is CASSFGPAKNIQYF.

This chain joins TRBV19 and TRBJ1-4; possible D gene TRBD1, 6 bases. This CDR3 spans 17 amino acids. Deletions cut 10 bases from V and 8 bases from J, with 29 bases between. CDR1 is LNHDA and CDR2 is SQIVND in the germline V gene (reference sequence). The CDR3 loop reads CATRGVTAHPWVEKLFF. The CDR3 nucleotides read TGTGCCACCAGGGGAGTAACAGCCCATCCCTGGGTGGAAAAACTGTTTTTT.

The rearrangement links TRBV6-5 to TRBJ2-7; TRBD2 aligns across 7 bases. The CDR3 is 14 amino acids. The V and J ends lost 2 bases and 4 bases, in that order; junction bases with no gene match: 5. Germline lookup yields CDR1 MNHEY and CDR2 SVGAGI. The DNA of the CDR3 is TGTGCCAGCAGTTACGGCGGGAGCTTATACGAGCAGTACTTC. It yields the protein CASSYGGSLYEQYF.

The table lists this clone with a few counts. This chain joins TRBV20-1 and TRBJ1-1, with D unclear. V was clipped by 5 bases and J by 0 bases, with 4 bases between them. The V gene's germline CDR1 is DFQATT and CDR2 SNEGSKA (reference sequence). The CDR3 is made up of 11 amino acids. DNA for the CDR3: TGCAGTGCTGAGCTGAACACTGAAGCTTTCTTT. Protein: CSAELNTEAFF.

The genes are TRBV7-6 and TRBJ2-6, with a possible D match to TRBD2 (7 bases). The CDR3 loop spans 18 amino acids. Germline lookup yields CDR1 SGHVS and CDR2 FNYEAQ. V was trimmed by 5 bases and J by 4 bases, leaving 21 bases between them. Written as DNA, the CDR3 is TGTGCCAGCAGCCCGAGTGGGGGGGCAGGCTCGGGGGCCAACGTCCTGACTTTC. Residues: CASSPSGGAGSGANVLTF.

This clone is termed medium-sized. The same CDR3 is also encoded by other DNA sequences in this sample. The chain recombines TRBV4-3 with TRBJ1-3; D may be TRBD1 (6 bases). The V end lost 0 bases, the J end lost 2 bases, and 8 bases lay between the germline ends. Germline V CDR1 and CDR2: LGHNA, YSLEER. This CDR3 has 15 residues. The CDR3 loop is CASSQDRGAGNTIYF. The CDR3 DNA follows: TGCGCCAGCAGCCAAGATAGGGGGGCTGGAAACACCATATATTTT.

V gene TRBV2 combines with J gene TRBJ1-2; D might be TRBD1 (5 bases). The germline V and J ends were trimmed by 4 bases and 5 bases, with 17 bases remaining between them. Germline-derived CDR1 and CDR2 are SNHLY and FYNNEI. The CDR3 extends over 15 amino acids. CDR3 amino acids: CASSAYPAGYYGYTF. The CDR3 region has the DNA TGTGCCAGCAGTGCCTACCCTGCAGGGTATTATGGCTACACCTTC.

The V and J genes are TRBV14 and TRBJ1-2; D perhaps matches TRBD1 (6 bases). V was cut by 0 bases and J by 4 bases, with 12 bases left in between. CDR3 size: 15 residues. Looked up from germline, CDR1 is SGHDN and CDR2 is FVKESK. This CDR3 is CASSQDRRGRYGYTF. In DNA, the CDR3 is TGTGCCAGCAGCCAAGATCGCAGGGGCCGCTATGGCTACACCTTC.

V and J are TRBV7-2 and TRBJ2-1; TRBD1 agrees at 7 bases. Germline V lookup: CDR1 SGHTA, CDR2 FQGNSA. This CDR3 is 15 amino acids long. V trimming: 0 bases; J trimming: 4 bases; junction bases outside the gene matches: 3. The CDR3 DNA reads TGTGCCAGCAGCTTAGCGGCGGACAGGTACAATGAGCAGTTCTTC. Its protein is CASSLAADRYNEQFF.

The chain is built from TRBV6-1 and TRBJ2-7; 9 nucleotides match TRBD1. This CDR3 is 14 amino acids long. V shed 4 bases and J 2 bases; nucleotides not matched to a gene: 3. The germline gives CDR1 MNHNS, CDR2 SASEGT. CDR3 bases: TGTGCCAGCAGTGCACAGGGGGCCGCCTACGAGCAGTACTTC. Amino acids: CASSAQGAAYEQYF.

The V call is TRBV18, the J call TRBJ2-6; D remains unclear. Trimming cost V 2 bases and J 3 bases, with 8 bases left between them. CDR1 and CDR2 (germline): KGHSH, LQKENI. The CDR3 runs 15 residues. The CDR3 sequence: CASSPGYIGANVLTF. CDR3 nucleotide sequence: TGTGCCAGCTCACCAGGGTATATTGGGGCCAACGTCCTGACTTTC.

This rearrangement joins TRBV13 to TRBJ2-3; D is possibly TRBD1 or TRBD2 (6 bases each). This CDR3 has 16 residues. V was cut by 5 bases and J by 0 bases, with 15 bases left in between. Germline V gene sequence: CDR1 PRHDT, CDR2 FYEKMQ (reference sequence). CDR3 residues: CASSPQGGPSTDTQYF. The CDR3 DNA follows: TGTGCCAGCAGCCCTCAAGGGGGGCCTAGCACAGATACGCAGTATTTT.

The sample holds a few counts of this clone. The rearrangement uses TRBV19 and TRBJ1-1; D is ambiguous. Germline V gene data show CDR1 as LNHDA and CDR2 as SQIVND (reference sequence). The CDR3 covers 13 residues. V was shortened by 7 bases and J by 0 bases, with 9 bases between the two germline ends. In DNA form, the CDR3 reads TGTGCCAGTAACCCCCGGGTGAACACTGAAGCTTTCTTT. It codes for CASNPRVNTEAFF.